The 20 T cell receptor beta chains given below trace back to one sample, sequenced in a study of CD8+ T cells in alopecia areata (dated by TCRdb to the late 2010s). The library was made by the immunoSEQ multiplex PCR assay. For TCR sequencing, RNA was extracted from every sample and reverse transcribed into cDNA to serve as template. The source is immuneACCESS, and TCRdb retained only in-frame sequences with V and J called. Part of the clones is not carried over; for the studies checked, unresolved V genes explain less than half of this, and the remainder is unexplained. The sample table records more than 110,000 clones; roughly 61% of these occur just once. About 6.8% of the sample is held by the ten biggest clonotypes. The time point label corresponds to: baseline before oral tofacitinib. Sequenced material: CD4+ T cells sorted from blood, taken at week 0. All receptors come from a human donor with alopecia areata.

J is TRBJ1-2 and V is TRBV2, with D unresolved. V lost 6 bases and J 2 bases, leaving 10 bases between the germline ends. CDR3 length: 13 residues. Germline assignment: CDR1 SNHLY and CDR2 FYNNEI. The CDR3 sequence: CASRRGLNYGYTF. The CDR3 DNA is TGTGCCAGCAGGAGAGGGTTAAACTATGGCTACACCTTC.

This clone occurred a few times. In DNA form, the CDR3 reads TGCGCCAGCAGCTTGACCGGGACAGGGGACTACAATGAGCAGTTCTTC. Translation gives CASSLTGTGDYNEQFF. The chain combines TRBV5-1 with TRBJ2-1; 10 bases agree with TRBD1. Germline V gives CDR1 SGHRS, CDR2 YFSETQ. The V gene end was trimmed by 1 base and the J gene end by 3 bases; junction bases not matched to a gene: 4. This CDR3 region has 16 residues.

V usage is TRBV15 and J usage is TRBJ1-1, with D possibly TRBD1 on 5 matching bases. The length of the CDR3 is 15 residues. V was pared by 8 bases and J by 0 bases, with 16 bases between. Germline CDR1 and CDR2: LNHNV and YYDKDF (reference sequence). The CDR3 protein is CATRSDSRMNTEAFF. As DNA, the CDR3 is TGTGCCACCCGGAGCGACAGCCGCATGAACACTGAAGCTTTCTTT.

The J gene is TRBJ2-7, the V gene TRBV9; D might be TRBD2 (5 bases). CDR1 is SGDLS, CDR2 YYNGEE, per germline. Trimming removed 0 bases at V and 5 bases at J, with 15 bases between. The CDR3 sequence is 15 residues long. The CDR3 loop is CASSVEASTGNEQYF. In nucleotides, the CDR3 is TGTGCCAGCAGCGTAGAGGCGAGCACGGGGAACGAGCAGTACTTC.

The CDR3 DNA follows: TGCGCCAGCAGCGAGGTGGTGTCTGGCACAGATACGCAGTATTTT. Translation: CASSEVVSGTDTQYF. This sequence joins TRBV5-1 and TRBJ2-3; unclear D gene. Trimming shortened V by 4 bases and J by 1 base, and 13 bases separated the two germline ends. CDR1 and CDR2 (germline): SGHRS, YFSETQ. The CDR3 totals 15 residues.

The chain has TRBV15 and TRBJ1-1; 12 nucleotides match TRBD1. Trimming removed 4 bases from V and 10 bases from J; junction bases left unmatched: 10. This CDR3 has 15 residues. The germline gives CDR1 LNHNV, CDR2 YYDKDF (reference sequence). CDR3 protein: CATSTGTGTGGVAFF. DNA of the CDR3: TGTGCCACCAGCACCGGTACGGGGACAGGGGGCGTAGCTTTCTTT.

This clone was recorded a few times. The V call is TRBV29-1, the J call TRBJ2-2; D gene uncertain. Trimming cost V 0 bases and J 1 base, with 6 bases left between them. Germline lookup yields CDR1 SQVTM and CDR2 ANQGSEA. The CDR3 has 14 amino acids. The CDR3 loop is CSVEDPLNTGELFF. As DNA, the CDR3 is TGCAGCGTTGAAGATCCACTGAACACCGGGGAGCTGTTTTTT.

The chain joins TRBV25-1 to TRBJ1-2, with D hard to call. The CDR3 length is 12 residues. In germline, CDR1 is MGHDK, CDR2 SYGVNS. Trimming left V 7 bases short and J 4 bases short, with 10 bases between. DNA of the CDR3: TGTGCCAGCAAGAACGGTGCCTATGGCTACACCTTC. As protein: CASKNGAYGYTF.

V usage is TRBV10-2 and J usage is TRBJ2-1; unclear D gene. Per the germline V gene, CDR1 is WSHSY and CDR2 is SAAADI. This CDR3 comprises 12 residues. The V end lost 3 bases, the J end lost 10 bases, and 10 bases lay between the germline ends. CDR3 nucleotides: TGCGCCAGCAGTGAATCACTATGGGAGCAGTTCTTC. It is translated as CASSESLWEQFF.

This clone has just a few counts. J is TRBJ2-5 and V is TRBV19; D remains ambiguous. CDR3 length: 14 residues. Germline CDR1 is LNHDA and CDR2 is SQIVND (reference sequence). Between the trimmed V and J ends, which lost 6 bases and 5 bases, there was a span of 16 bases. CDR3 sequence: CASSGSGAGETQYF. The CDR3 region has the DNA TGTGCCAGTAGCGGATCTGGAGCCGGGGAGACCCAGTACTTC.

V usage is TRBV7-2 and J usage is TRBJ2-1, with 9 bases aligning to TRBD2. V lost 5 bases to trimming and J lost 10 bases; unmatched junction nucleotides: 12. CDR1 and CDR2 (germline): SGHTA, FQGNSA. The CDR3 length is 15 residues. The CDR3 region has the DNA TGTGCCAGCAGCCCAGCGGGGGGCCGCTTGGAGGAGCAGTTCTTC. It is translated as CASSPAGGRLEEQFF.

The genes are TRBV6-6 and TRBJ1-2; TRBD1 matches at 8 bases. The CDR3 contains 14 residues. Germline CDR1 is MNHNY and CDR2 is SVGAGI (reference sequence). Germline trimming cut 6 bases from V and 4 bases from J; bases unmatched to any gene: 7. The CDR3 reads CASRDRVNFYGYTF. The CDR3 DNA sequence: TGTGCCAGCAGGGACAGGGTAAACTTCTATGGCTACACCTTC.

The chain is built from TRBV30 and TRBJ2-5, with 9 positions matching TRBD1. The CDR3 extends over 15 amino acids. V gave up 4 bases and J gave up 1 base; unmatched junction bases: 7. Germline assignment: CDR1 GTSNPN and CDR2 SVGIG (reference sequence). In DNA form, the CDR3 reads TGTGCCTGGAATCCGGGACAGGGAACCCAAGAGACCCAGTACTTC. It specifies CAWNPGQGTQETQYF.

The chain couples TRBV5-1 to TRBJ1-3, with D possibly being TRBD1 (6 bases). With 5 bases removed from V and 2 bases from J, the gap between germline ends came to 11 bases. Germline-derived CDR1 and CDR2 are SGHRS and YFSETQ. This CDR3 contains 14 residues. The DNA of the CDR3 is TGCGCCAGCAGTGGAACAGGGACTGGAAACACCATATATTTT. Its translation: CASSGTGTGNTIYF.

CDR3 coding DNA: TGTGCATATACTATGGGACAACACACCGGGGAGCTGTTTTTT. Translation gives CAYTMGQHTGELFF. The chain uses TRBV30 and TRBJ2-2, with D perhaps matching TRBD1 (6 bases). Germline CDR1 GTSNPN, CDR2 SVGIG (reference sequence). CDR3 size: 14 residues.

The chain uses TRBV7-2 and TRBJ2-1; TRBD2 agrees at 9 bases. Germline V gives CDR1 SGHTA, CDR2 FQGNSA. CDR3 length: 17 amino acids. The J segment lost 9 bases and the V segment lost 5 bases, leaving 17 bases of the junction unmatched. CDR3 DNA sequence: TGTGCCAGCAGCCAGGGGAGCGGGGGGAGCCTACAGGGTGAGCAGTTCTTC. Translating gives CASSQGSGGSLQGEQFF.

This rearrangement joins TRBV30 to TRBJ1-5; no definite D call. CDR3 length: 14 residues. CDR1 and CDR2 from the germline V gene are GTSNPN and SVGIG (reference sequence). Trimming stripped 3 bases from V and 0 bases from J, with 9 bases between. In DNA, the CDR3 is TGTGCCTGGAGGGAAGTCCCTAGCAATCAGCCCCAGCATTTT. It specifies CAWREVPSNQPQHF.

The gene calls are TRBV30 and TRBJ2-2; 7 nucleotides align to TRBD1. Looked up from germline, CDR1 is GTSNPN and CDR2 is SVGIG (reference sequence). The CDR3 is made up of 13 amino acids. The V and J ends lost 3 bases and 6 bases, in that order; junction bases with no gene match: 4. This CDR3 is CAWRAQGAGELFF. In DNA form, the CDR3 reads TGTGCCTGGAGGGCCCAGGGGGCCGGGGAGCTGTTTTTT.

This clone has only a few counts. V and J are TRBV19 and TRBJ1-1; D possibly corresponds to TRBD1 (5 bases). This CDR3 comprises 18 residues. Germline lookup yields CDR1 LNHDA and CDR2 SQIVND (reference sequence). V was pared by 2 bases and J by 5 bases, with 24 bases between. The CDR3 loop is CASSISRRGSSGKTEAFF. CDR3 DNA: TGTGCCAGTAGTATATCTCGCCGGGGCTCGTCCGGGAAAACTGAAGCTTTCTTT.

As regards this clone: Different DNA sequences within this sample yield the same CDR3. The CDR3 protein is CASSLVSETQYF. The CDR3 DNA reads as TGTGCCAGCAGCTTAGTCTCAGAGACCCAGTACTTC. V gene TRBV7-9 combines with J gene TRBJ2-5; D is unresolved. V was shortened by 1 base and J by 4 bases, with 4 bases between the two germline ends. Per the germline V gene, CDR1 is SEHNR and CDR2 is FQNEAQ (reference sequence). The length of the CDR3 is 12 residues.